The present TCR beta chain was sequenced within a study of blood T cell repertoires in COVID-19. Across the whole study: Donors in the United States, Italy and Spain gave samples during acute or convalescent COVID-19. In each case, the material was cDNA or gDNA derived from T cells, B-cell-depleted T cells, or PBMCs.

Resolution of symptoms, clearance, or two negative PCRs was present in recovered Cohort 3 donors. CDR1 and CDR2 from the germline V gene are SGHRS and YFSETQ. The CDR3 runs 16 residues. Trimming took 4 bases from V and 5 from J; bases not matched to a gene: 10. Original data processing: Estimation of nucleated cell counts relied on the amplification of reference gene primers. Clones were sequenced by immunoSEQ multiplex PCR, and TCRdb holds only the in-frame ones, with some missing. V, J and clone size reflect that table, while D and trimming were determined from the DNA. In the table there are almost 65,000 clones, more than 75% of which are singletons.

The receptor's source is a woman in her thirties or forties who had recovered from COVID-19. Sequences were obtained from PBMCs or T cells enriched from blood (not recorded which). The rearrangement uses TRBV5-1 and TRBJ2-3; 10 positions agree with TRBD2. CDR3 in DNA: TGCGCCAGCAGCCCTCCGTTAGCGGGGGGACAAGATACGCAGTATTTT. Residues: CASSPPLAGGQDTQYF.